The T cell receptor (beta chain) under discussion was sequenced for a study of blood T cell repertoires in COVID-19 (dated by TCRdb to about 2020). As for the study more broadly: Collaborator samples came from the United States, Italy and Spain and covered acute and convalescent phases of COVID-19. Sample metadata almost always included a de-identified subject ID, COVID-19 status, age in years and sex. The repertoires were made available in a free public database intended to serve as a resource for research on the immune response to SARS-CoV-2. The material from the prospective study consisted of cDNA or gDNA derived from T cells, B-cell-depleted T cells, or PBMCs. HLA class I and class II types, where available, came from metadata supplied by the sample provider rather than from assay-based typing. The samples were drawn from two sources: the first 160 participants of the ongoing ImmuneRACE study, and about 1,300 subjects contributed by 6 global collaborators. Deeply sampled blood TCRbeta repertoires from subjects exposed to, actively infected with, or recovered from COVID-19 were included in the dataset.

A word on this clone: The clone's antigen remains unknown. Base-call qualities are not available, and no considerably larger clone is one nucleotide away.

Participants in the prospective study were enrolled through a virtual design, were aged roughly 18 to 100 years, and lived in roughly 26 United States geographic areas. Cohort assignment in the prospective study relied on participant-reported clinical history from a screening survey and a study questionnaire. Recovered participants in ImmuneRACE Cohort 3 were defined as having two consecutive negative NP/OP PCR tests, clearance from a healthcare professional, or resolution of symptoms. In the prospective study, whole blood, serum and a nasopharyngeal or oropharyngeal swab were collected from each participant by mobile phlebotomists. Participants in the prospective study had the option to provide additional blood draws and questionnaires over a 2-month period. Blood samples from the prospective study were shipped frozen or at room temperature prior to DNA extraction. Inclusive of the bounding cysteine and phenylalanine, the CDR3 is 14 residues long. The CDR3 DNA has 42 bases and is translated from base 1. The germline V gene supplies CDR1 MNHEY and CDR2 SVGAGI. Trimming accounts for 4 bases at V and 8 bases at J, while the number of junction bases matched to no gene is 7.

Results the study describes overall, beyond this receptor: The amount of clinical and demographic metadata varied by source and participant and was provided uncurated.

TCRbeta CDR3 regions were amplified from genomic DNA by means of the immunoSEQ Assay, a bias-controlled multiplex PCR. Per the source publication's procedure: Within the assay, amplification of reference gene primers was used to estimate how many nucleated cells each sample contained. To quantify the absolute abundance of each unique TCRbeta CDR3 rearrangement, sequence reads were collapsed and filtered. For each sample, productive Simpson clonality was calculated by taking the square root of Simpson's diversity index across productive rearrangements. Not all clones reach the TCRdb copy of this immuneACCESS table, which keeps in-frame sequences only. Checked studies attribute under half of the gap to unresolved V genes and leave the rest unexplained. V, J and clone size reflect that table, while D and trimming were determined from the DNA. Counted in this sample were fewer than 350,000 clones; 85% of them appeared once. Around 2.3% of the sample is taken by the ten largest.

The V and J segments used are TRBV6-5 and TRBJ2-1, and 8 junction bases match TRBD2. The sample taken for sequencing was PBMCs or T cells enriched from blood (not recorded which). The receptor was isolated from a woman between 50 and 59 years old who had recovered from COVID-19. Read as DNA, the sequence is TGTGCCAGCAGTTTGACTAGCGTCGGCCATGAGCAGTTCTTC. It codes for CASSLTSVGHEQFF.